These 14 T cell receptor beta chains were all obtained from the same sample, sequenced in a study of graft-versus-host responses after intestinal transplantation. TCRdb keeps only in-frame clones here, not all; method: immunoSEQ multiplex PCR. Of roughly 8,600 clones listed, around 32% are singletons. There were approximately 200,000 CFSE-labeled responder cells plated together with approximately 200,000 irradiated, violet-dye-labeled stimulator cells. This material consisted of alloreactive CD8+ T cells from a mixed lymphocyte reaction culture, taken before intestinal transplant. Subset here: CFSE-low proliferating T cells sorted from approximately 6-day pre-transplant mixed lymphocyte reaction (GvH or HvG direction). The receptors were gathered from a human patient who received an intestinal transplant.

J is TRBJ1-2 and V is TRBV29-1; 7 nucleotides match TRBD1. Germline-derived CDR1 and CDR2 are SQVTM and ANQGSEA. CDR3 size: 15 residues. V trimming: 1 base; J trimming: 6 bases; junction bases outside the gene matches: 11. The CDR3 DNA is TGCAGCGTTGAAGGGGACAGACTCCGTGCACATGGCTACACCTTC. Translation: CSVEGDRLRAHGYTF.

The sample holds a few counts of this clone. V usage is TRBV7-8 and J usage is TRBJ1-4; D possibly corresponds to TRBD1 (5 bases). The length of the CDR3 is 15 residues. Germline-derived CDR1 and CDR2 are SGHVS and FQNEAQ. V was shortened by 5 bases and J by 7 bases, with 17 bases between the two germline ends. CDR3 region: CASSPTGGAREKLFF. In DNA, the CDR3 is TGTGCCAGCAGCCCGACTGGCGGGGCTCGTGAAAAACTGTTTTTT. Complete variable domain (other parts from reference TRBV7-8 and TRBJ1-4): GAGVSQSPRYKVAKRGQDVALRCDPISGHVSLFWYQQALGQGPEFLTYFQNEAQLDKSGLPSDRFFAERPEGSVSTLKIQRTQQEDSAVYLCASSPTGGAREKLFFGSGTQLSVL.

The chain carries TRBV4-2 and TRBJ2-1; D may be TRBD2 (7 bases). The CDR3 is 17 residues long. V lost 0 bases and J lost 1, with 13 bases in between. Germline loops: CDR1 LGHNA, CDR2 YNFKEQ. CDR3 nucleotides: TGTGCCAGCAGCCAAGATGGGGGGGCATCTTCCTACAATGAGCAGTTCTTC. As protein: CASSQDGGASSYNEQFF.

This chain uses TRBV6-1 with TRBJ2-5, with 7 nucleotides matching TRBD2. The germline V gene has CDR1 MNHNS and CDR2 SASEGT. Unmatched junction bases numbered 7, after V lost 3 bases and J lost 3 bases. The length of the CDR3 is 15 residues. The CDR3 sequence: CASSEYGGREETQYF. CDR3 DNA sequence: TGTGCCAGCAGTGAGTACGGCGGGAGAGAAGAGACCCAGTACTTC.

There are a few counts of this clone. The genes are TRBV6-1 and TRBJ2-7; TRBD1 matches at 8 bases. Germline CDR1 MNHNS, CDR2 SASEGT. The length of the CDR3 is 15 residues. Germline trimming cut 1 base from V and 6 bases from J; bases unmatched to any gene: 8. The CDR3 nucleotides are TGTGCCAGCAGTGAAGAGGGGCAGGGGGCGGCCGAGCAGTACTTC. Its protein is CASSEEGQGAAEQYF.

The chain carries TRBV6-5 and TRBJ2-1, with 8 bases matching TRBD2. From germline, CDR1 is MNHEY and CDR2 SVGAGI. This CDR3 has 15 amino acids. Germline trimming cut 5 bases from V and 7 bases from J; bases unmatched to any gene: 10. The CDR3 region is CASSTAGEGRNEQFF. The CDR3 region has the DNA TGTGCCAGCAGTACAGCGGGAGAAGGGAGGAATGAGCAGTTCTTC.

The chain couples TRBV7-9 to TRBJ1-1; no clear D. V shed 0 bases and J shed 10 bases, with 9 bases lying between them. Germline assignment: CDR1 SEHNR and CDR2 FQNEAQ (reference sequence). The length of the CDR3 is 12 residues. The CDR3 reads CASSLAAGGAFF. DNA for the CDR3: TGTGCCAGCAGCTTAGCAGCCGGAGGAGCTTTCTTT.

The chain carries TRBV6-4 and TRBJ1-1, with a tentative D call TRBD1 (6 bases). Trimming removed 3 bases at V and 6 bases at J, with 17 bases between. The CDR3 runs 15 residues. Germline lookup yields CDR1 MRHNA and CDR2 SNTAGT. This chain's CDR3 is CASSEGQPFQAEAFF. The CDR3 nucleotides are TGTGCCAGCAGTGAAGGACAGCCGTTCCAGGCTGAAGCTTTCTTT.

This clone was counted only a few times. The chain joins TRBV9 to TRBJ1-1; D remains unclear. Per germline, CDR1 SGDLS and CDR2 YYNGEE. The germline V and J ends were trimmed by 6 bases and 8 bases, with 17 bases remaining between them. This CDR3 spans 13 amino acids. For the CDR3, the DNA is TGTGCCAGCACCCCCCCTGATTGGCAGGAAGCTTTCTTT. This gives the protein CASTPPDWQEAFF.

This chain joins TRBV11-2 and TRBJ2-3, with D possibly TRBD2 on 7 matching bases. The V gene's germline CDR1 is SGHAT and CDR2 FQNNGV. V lost 2 bases, J lost 3 bases, and 12 bases lay in between. The CDR3 runs to 15 residues. CDR3 residues: CASSLRGAETDTQYF. CDR3 nucleotides: TGTGCCAGCAGCTTACGGGGGGCCGAAACAGATACGCAGTATTTT.

This clone was recorded a few times. The chain joins TRBV29-1 to TRBJ2-7; 12 nucleotides match TRBD1. Germline CDR1 SQVTM, CDR2 ANQGSEA. The CDR3 extends over 17 amino acids. The junction had 10 bases not matched to a gene; V was cut back by 0 bases and J by 4 bases. The CDR3 protein is CSVEDPTGTGGAYEQYF. The CDR3 DNA reads TGCAGCGTTGAAGATCCAACCGGGACAGGGGGCGCGTACGAGCAGTACTTC.

This clone has a handful of counts. The CDR3 DNA reads TGTGCCAGTAGTTTTACAGGGAACTATGGCTACACCTTC. Its translation is CASSFTGNYGYTF. The genes are TRBV19 and TRBJ1-2; D may be TRBD1 (6 bases). This CDR3 comprises 13 residues. V was clipped by 5 bases and J by 2 bases, with 9 bases between them. Looked up from germline, CDR1 is LNHDA and CDR2 is SQIVND (reference sequence).

In this sample, this clone is medium-sized (0.01 to 0.1%). The chain uses TRBV13 and TRBJ2-1, with D hard to call. V lost 4 bases and J 8 bases, leaving 18 bases between the germline ends. The CDR3 sequence is 15 residues long. Germline lookup yields CDR1 PRHDT and CDR2 FYEKMQ (reference sequence). CDR3 in DNA: TGTGCCAGCAGCTCTACAGAATTCGGTTCGTATGAGCAGTTCTTC. It specifies CASSSTEFGSYEQFF.

This clone has a handful of counts. This chain connects TRBV9 to TRBJ2-1, with 8 bases fitting TRBD1. Looked up from germline, CDR1 is SGDLS and CDR2 is YYNGEE. This CDR3 has 15 amino acids. The J segment lost 8 bases and the V segment lost 0 bases, leaving 7 bases of the junction unmatched. In nucleotides, the CDR3 is TGTGCCAGCAGCGTAGACGGCAGGGGGCAGGATGAGCAGTTCTTC. It encodes CASSVDGRGQDEQFF.